This TCR beta chain was identified during a study of blood T cell repertoires in COVID-19. Background on the study: PBMCs, B-cell-depleted T cells, or T cells were the source of the cDNA or gDNA that made up the material.

Germline CDR1 is SGHAT and CDR2 is FQNNGV. With 5 bases clipped from V and 7 bases from J, the junction kept 10 bases outside the gene matches. This CDR3 comprises 15 residues. The data were produced by immunoSEQ multiplex PCR, yet TCRdb's version contains in-frame clones alone and is incomplete. The sample records some 220,000 clones, 85% being singletons. Source material: peripheral blood. This clonotype was sampled from a woman aged 55 to 70 with active or convalescent COVID-19. The chain employs TRBV11-2 and TRBJ1-3; 8 bases are shared with TRBD1. CDR3 nucleotide sequence: TGTGCCAGCAGCGATCCGGGACAGGTCCTCAACACCATATATTTT. It is translated as CASSDPGQVLNTIYF.